This T cell receptor beta chain was recorded in a study of lymphopenia after photon versus proton radiotherapy. The method was immunoSEQ multiplex PCR; TCRdb's version includes in-frame clones alone and lacks a portion of them. This sample yields roughly 150,000 clones, of which less than 90% are seen a single time; approximately 4.7% belongs to the top ten. CDR3 length equals 13 residues. Trimming pared 6 bases from V and 6 bases from J, leaving 11 bases between. The V gene's germline CDR1 is KGHSH and CDR2 LQKENI. This specimen was peripheral blood, taken from a patient treated with photon-based radiotherapy. This chain links TRBV18 with TRBJ1-4; D is undetermined. The TCR comes from a man aged 50 to 60 with gastric cancer. The CDR3 DNA sequence: TGTGCCAGCTCTAGTGGGCGCGATGAAAAACTGTTTTTT. It specifies CASSSGRDEKLFF.